This T cell receptor beta chain was captured by sequencing in a study of cytomegalovirus exposure and HLA in healthy donors. Study details: About 80 million unique TCRs from HLA-typed donors were held in an early data release. Regarding the study as a whole: Apparent HLA restriction characterized most CMV-associated TCR beta chains in a later analysis. In a later analysis, donors in an Asian-associated ancestry cluster reportedly had fewer N-insertions in productive TCRs than the cohort mean. Reportedly, cytomegalovirus status was diagnosed with high sensitivity and specificity.

Germline V lookup: CDR1 MNHEY, CDR2 SVGAGI. V lost 6 bases to trimming and J lost 3 bases; unmatched junction nucleotides: 8. The CDR3 extends over 14 amino acids. As to this clone: Its antigen is not identified.

Use of 60 Vbeta and 13 Jbeta primers characterized the PCR. Sequencing was performed with immunoSEQ multiplex PCR; in TCRdb, only in-frame clones are kept and a portion is missing. The sample yields 74,000 or so clones, around three quarters seen once. V is TRBV6-5 and J is TRBJ2-7, with 7 nucleotides matching TRBD1. Material for sequencing was PBMCs. The source is a woman between 35 and 50 years old in good health and CMV-seronegative. The CDR3 region has the DNA TGTGCCAGCAGCCGAAACCGGGACAGCTACGAGCAGTACTTC. This sequence encodes CASSRNRDSYEQYF.